Listed below are T cell receptor beta chains from one sample, sequenced in a study of CD8 T cells in Susac syndrome. From the immunoSEQ multiplex PCR reads, TCRdb called clonotypes with MiXCR, one entry per CDR3 protein. The sample lists 74,000 or so distinct CDR3 sequences, more than 85% seen once, with roughly 0.5% in the top ten. Material: CD4+ T cells from PBMCs. These receptors all come from a human donor with Susac syndrome. Both conserved end residues are part of each CDR3. D genes are given only for firm matches. Some rows mark clone size as missing; the rest say once, few, many or name a class of expanded clone.

V	size	D	J	DNA	CDR3
TRBV3-1	NA	NA	TRBJ2-5	TGTGCCAGCAGCCTCAGGGGACCAGAGACCCAGTACTTC	CASSLRGPETQYF
TRBV28	NA	NA	TRBJ2-3	TGTGCCAGCGGAGGATCTAGCACAGATACGCAGTATTTT	CASGGSSTDTQYF
TRBV6-2/TRBV6-3	once	TRBD1	TRBJ2-5	TGTGCCAGCAGAGCGGGGACAGGGGAGGAGACCCAGTACTTC	CASRAGTGEETQYF
TRBV4-1	few	NA	TRBJ1-1	TGCGCCAGCAGCCAATTCTGGAAAATGAACACTGAAGCTTCCTTT	CASSQFWKMNTEASF
TRBV19	NA	TRBD2	TRBJ2-1	TGTGCCAGTAGTCGGGGGGGGAATCCATCCAATGAGCAGTTCTTC	CASSRGGNPSNEQFF
TRBV7-2	few	NA	TRBJ1-2	TGTGCCAGCAGCTTAGATCCACTAGGCTACACCTTC	CASSLDPLGYTF
TRBV7-2	NA	NA	TRBJ2-2	TGTGCCAGCAGCTTCGGCAGGGGGGTCAACACCGGGGAGCTGTTTTTT	CASSFGRGVNTGELFF
TRBV14	NA	NA	TRBJ1-2	TGTGCCAGCAGCCCACAACTCGACTATGGCTACACCTTC	CASSPQLDYGYTF
TRBV18	NA	TRBD1	TRBJ1-1	TGTGCCAGCTCACTTCGGCGACAGGGACTTGCTGAAGCTTTCTTT	CASSLRRQGLAEAFF
TRBV14	NA	NA	TRBJ1-1	TGTGCCAGCAGCCAAGATCTAGTCAGCAGAGAAGCTTTCTTT	CASSQDLVSREAFF
TRBV7-2	NA	NA	TRBJ2-3	TGTGCCAGCAGCCTAAAGACAGGTATTAGCACAGATACGCAGTATTTT	CASSLKTGISTDTQYF
TRBV11-2	NA	NA	TRBJ2-3	TGTGCCAGCAGCTTAGGGACACTACGTCGCACAGATACGCAGTATTTT	CASSLGTLRRTDTQYF
TRBV6-6	NA	NA	TRBJ2-3	TGTGCCAGCCGTCCGTCCCTGGGCACAGATACGCAGTATTTT	CASRPSLGTDTQYF
TRBV11-2	NA	NA	TRBJ2-2	TGTGCCAGCCAGGTCAGGGATCACGGGGAGCTGTTTTTT	CASQVRDHGELFF